This T cell receptor beta chain is from a study of monozygotic twins with inflammatory bowel disease. Template switching was used to attach UMIs, which incorporated a 6-nucleotide sample barcode. After re-calling the 5' RACE reads, TCRdb lists one entry per CDR3 protein, DNA absent. This sample's table reports fewer than 200,000 distinct CDR3 sequences. Germline CDR1 and CDR2: MNHEY and SVGEGT. This CDR3 has 16 amino acids. Sequenced material: blood. This clonotype originated in a human donor with ulcerative colitis or Crohn's disease, or a healthy co-twin of an affected twin (not recorded which). V is TRBV6-2 or TRBV6-3 and J is TRBJ2-7; as DNA is missing, the TRBD1 call by TCRdb cannot be tested. Here the CDR3 reads CASSYPTGGPSYEQYF.